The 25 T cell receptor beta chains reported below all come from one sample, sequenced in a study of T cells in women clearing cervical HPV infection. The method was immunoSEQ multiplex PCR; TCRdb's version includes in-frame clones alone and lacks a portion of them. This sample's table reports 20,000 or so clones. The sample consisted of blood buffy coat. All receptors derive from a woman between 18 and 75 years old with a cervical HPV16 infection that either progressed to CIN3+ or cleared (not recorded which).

The covered CDR3 bases are TGTGCCAGCAGCCCCGGACACAGGACATCGAGGGGC. It codes for CASSPGHRTSRG. The whole CDR3 sequence reads CASSPGHRTSRGYTF. V and J are TRBV7-9 and TRBJ1-2; weak D call: TRBD1 (5 bases). The read falls 3 residues short of the CDR3 end, and the missing part is taken from the germline J gene. Germline lookup yields CDR1 SEHNR and CDR2 FQNEAQ (reference sequence). This CDR3 region has 15 residues.

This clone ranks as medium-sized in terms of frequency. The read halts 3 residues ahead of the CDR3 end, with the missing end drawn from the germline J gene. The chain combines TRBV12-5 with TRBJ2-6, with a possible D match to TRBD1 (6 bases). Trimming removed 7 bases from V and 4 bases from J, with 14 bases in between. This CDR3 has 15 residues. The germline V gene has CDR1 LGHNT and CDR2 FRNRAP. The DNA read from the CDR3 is TGTGCTAGTGCCAAGGGGGTAACCGGGGCCAACGTC. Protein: CASAKGVTGANV. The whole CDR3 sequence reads CASAKGVTGANVLTF. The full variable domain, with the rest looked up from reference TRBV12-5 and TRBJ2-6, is DARVTQTPRHKVTEMGQEVTMRCQPILGHNTVFWYRQTMMQGLELLAYFRNRAPLDDSGMPKDRFSAEMPDATLATLKIQPSEPRDSAVYFCASAKGVTGANVLTFGAGSRLTVL.

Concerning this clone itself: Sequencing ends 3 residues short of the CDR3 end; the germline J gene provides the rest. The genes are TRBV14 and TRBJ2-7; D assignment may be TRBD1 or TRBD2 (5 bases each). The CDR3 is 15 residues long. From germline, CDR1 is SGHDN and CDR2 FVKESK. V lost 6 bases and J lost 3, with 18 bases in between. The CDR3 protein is CASRNSRGADYEQYF. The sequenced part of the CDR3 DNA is TGTGCCAGCAGAAACTCGAGAGGGGCAGACTACGAG. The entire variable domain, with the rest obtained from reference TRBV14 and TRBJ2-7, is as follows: EAGVTQFPSHSVIEKGQTVTLRCDPISGHDNLYWYRRVMGKEIKFLLHFVKESKQDESGMPNNRFLAERTGGTYSTLKVQPAELEDSGVYFCASRNSRGADYEQYFGPGTRLTVT.

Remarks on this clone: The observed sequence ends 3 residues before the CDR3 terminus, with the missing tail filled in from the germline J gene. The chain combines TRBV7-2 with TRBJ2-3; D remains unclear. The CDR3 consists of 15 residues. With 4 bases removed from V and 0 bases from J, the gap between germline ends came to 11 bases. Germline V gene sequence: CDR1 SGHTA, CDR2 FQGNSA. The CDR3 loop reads CASSWLSPSTDTQYF. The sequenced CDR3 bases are TGTGCCAGCAGCTGGCTTTCCCCTAGCACAGATACG.

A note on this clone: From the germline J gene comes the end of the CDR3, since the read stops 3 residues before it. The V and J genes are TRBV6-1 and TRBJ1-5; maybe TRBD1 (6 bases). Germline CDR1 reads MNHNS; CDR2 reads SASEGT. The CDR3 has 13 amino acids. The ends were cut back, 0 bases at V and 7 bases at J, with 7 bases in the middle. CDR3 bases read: TGTGCCAGCAGTGAAGCGACAGGCCAGCCC. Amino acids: CASSEATGQP. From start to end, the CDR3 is CASSEATGQPQHF.

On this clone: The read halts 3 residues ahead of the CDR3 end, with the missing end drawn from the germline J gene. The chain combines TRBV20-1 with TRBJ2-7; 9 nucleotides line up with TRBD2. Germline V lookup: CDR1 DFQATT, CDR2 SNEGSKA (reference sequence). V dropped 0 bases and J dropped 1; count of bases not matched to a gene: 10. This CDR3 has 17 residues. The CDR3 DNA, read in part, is TGCAGTGCTAGAGATCTCGGCGGGAGGGAATATTCCTACGAG. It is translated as CSARDLGGREYSYE. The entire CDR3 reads CSARDLGGREYSYEQYF.

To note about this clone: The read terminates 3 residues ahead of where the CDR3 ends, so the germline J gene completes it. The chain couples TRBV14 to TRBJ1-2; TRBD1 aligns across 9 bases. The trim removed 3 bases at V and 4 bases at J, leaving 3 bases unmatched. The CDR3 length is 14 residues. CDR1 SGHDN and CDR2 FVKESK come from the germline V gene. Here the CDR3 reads CASSQRGQGYGYTF. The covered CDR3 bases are TGTGCCAGCAGCCAGAGGGGACAGGGCTATGGC. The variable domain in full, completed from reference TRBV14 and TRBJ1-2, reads EAGVTQFPSHSVIEKGQTVTLRCDPISGHDNLYWYRRVMGKEIKFLLHFVKESKQDESGMPNNRFLAERTGGTYSTLKVQPAELEDSGVYFCASSQRGQGYGYTFGSGTRLTVV.

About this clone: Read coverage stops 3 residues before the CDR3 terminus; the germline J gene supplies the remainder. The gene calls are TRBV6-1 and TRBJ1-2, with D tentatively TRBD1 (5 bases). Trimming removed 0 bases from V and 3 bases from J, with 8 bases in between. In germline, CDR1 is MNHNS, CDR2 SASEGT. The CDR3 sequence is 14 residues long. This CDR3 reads CASSEASGYYGYTF. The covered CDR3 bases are TGTGCCAGCAGTGAAGCGTCAGGGTACTATGGC.

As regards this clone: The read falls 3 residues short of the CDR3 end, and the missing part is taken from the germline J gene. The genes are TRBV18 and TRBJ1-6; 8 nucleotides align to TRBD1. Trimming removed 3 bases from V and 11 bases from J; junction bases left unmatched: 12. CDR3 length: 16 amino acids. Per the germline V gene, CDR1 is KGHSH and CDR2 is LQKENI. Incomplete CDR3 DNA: TGTGCCAGCTCACCCCCAAGGACAGGGAGAGGAGCACCC. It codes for CASSPPRTGRGAP. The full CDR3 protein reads CASSPPRTGRGAPLHF.

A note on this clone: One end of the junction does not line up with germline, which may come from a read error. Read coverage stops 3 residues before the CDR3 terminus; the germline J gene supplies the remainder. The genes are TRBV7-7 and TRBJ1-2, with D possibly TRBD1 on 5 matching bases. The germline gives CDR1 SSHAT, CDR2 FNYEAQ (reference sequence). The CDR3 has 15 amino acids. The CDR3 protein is CASSFASGGDYDYTF. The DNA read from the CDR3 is TGTGCTAGCAGCTTCGCTAGCGGGGGGGACTACGAC. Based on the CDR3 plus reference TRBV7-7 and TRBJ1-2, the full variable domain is GAGVSQSPRYKVTKRGQDVTLRCDPISSHATLYWYQQALGQGPEFLTYFNYEAQPDKSGLPSDRFSAERPEGSISTLTIQRTEQRDSAMYRCASSFASGGDYDYTFGSGTRLTVV.

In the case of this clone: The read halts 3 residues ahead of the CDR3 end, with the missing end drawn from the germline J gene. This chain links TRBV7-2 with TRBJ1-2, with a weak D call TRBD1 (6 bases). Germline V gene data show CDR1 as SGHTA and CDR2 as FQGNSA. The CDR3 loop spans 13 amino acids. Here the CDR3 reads CASTPTKGDDYTF. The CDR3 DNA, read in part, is TGTGCCAGCACCCCCACGAAGGGGGATGAC.

The CDR3 region is CASLHDRDSPLHF. Incomplete CDR3 DNA: TGTGCCTCCCTACACGACAGGGATTCACCC. This rearrangement joins TRBV7-8 to TRBJ1-6, with 7 nucleotides matching TRBD1. The CDR3 end falls 3 residues outside the read, so it is completed with the germline J gene. The V gene end was trimmed by 11 bases and the J gene end by 8 bases; junction bases not matched to a gene: 9. Germline V CDR1 and CDR2: SGHVS, FQNEAQ. The CDR3 is 13 residues long.

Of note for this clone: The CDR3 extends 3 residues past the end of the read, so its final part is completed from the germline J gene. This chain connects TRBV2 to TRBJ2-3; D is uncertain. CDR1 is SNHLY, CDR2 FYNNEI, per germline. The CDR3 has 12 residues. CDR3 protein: CASSAEQETQYF. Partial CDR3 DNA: TGTGCCAGCAGTGCTGAACAAGAGACG.

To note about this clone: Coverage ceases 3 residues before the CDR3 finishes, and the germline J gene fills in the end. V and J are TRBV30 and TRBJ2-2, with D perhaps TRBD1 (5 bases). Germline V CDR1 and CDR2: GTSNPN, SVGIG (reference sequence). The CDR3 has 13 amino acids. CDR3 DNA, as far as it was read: TGTGCCTCGGAATTAGGGGTTGCTTCACCG. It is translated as CASELGVASP. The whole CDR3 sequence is CASELGVASPLFF. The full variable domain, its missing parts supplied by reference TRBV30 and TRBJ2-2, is SQTIHQWPATLVQPVGSPLSLECTVEGTSNPNLYWYRQAAGRGLQLLFYSVGIGQISSEVPQNLSASRPQDRQFILSSKKLLLSDSGFYLCASELGVASPLFFGEGSRLTVL.

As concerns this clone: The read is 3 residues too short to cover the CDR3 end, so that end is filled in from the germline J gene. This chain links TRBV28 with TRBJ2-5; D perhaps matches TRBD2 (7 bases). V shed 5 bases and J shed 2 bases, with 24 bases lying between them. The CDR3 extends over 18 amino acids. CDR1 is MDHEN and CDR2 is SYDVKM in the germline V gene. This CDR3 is CASSRKPRGAQLQETQYF. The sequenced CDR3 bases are TGTGCCAGCAGTCGTAAACCTCGGGGGGCGCAGCTACAAGAGACC.

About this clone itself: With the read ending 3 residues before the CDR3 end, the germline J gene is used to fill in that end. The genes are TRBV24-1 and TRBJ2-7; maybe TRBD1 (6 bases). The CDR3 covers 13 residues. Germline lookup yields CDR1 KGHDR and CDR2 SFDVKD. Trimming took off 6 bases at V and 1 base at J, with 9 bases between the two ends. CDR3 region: CATSPGQSYEQYF. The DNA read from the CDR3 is TGTGCCACCAGTCCGGGACAATCCTACGAG.

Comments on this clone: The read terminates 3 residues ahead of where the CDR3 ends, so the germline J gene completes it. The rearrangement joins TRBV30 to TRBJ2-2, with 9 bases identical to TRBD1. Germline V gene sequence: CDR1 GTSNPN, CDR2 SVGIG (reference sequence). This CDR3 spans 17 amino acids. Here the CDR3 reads CAWSPSRTGVLDSPLFF. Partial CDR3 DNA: TGTGCCTGGAGTCCCTCCCGGACAGGGGTTCTTGATTCACCG. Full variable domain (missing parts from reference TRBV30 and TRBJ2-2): SQTIHQWPATLVQPVGSPLSLECTVEGTSNPNLYWYRQAAGRGLQLLFYSVGIGQISSEVPQNLSASRPQDRQFILSSKKLLLSDSGFYLCAWSPSRTGVLDSPLFFGEGSRLTVL.

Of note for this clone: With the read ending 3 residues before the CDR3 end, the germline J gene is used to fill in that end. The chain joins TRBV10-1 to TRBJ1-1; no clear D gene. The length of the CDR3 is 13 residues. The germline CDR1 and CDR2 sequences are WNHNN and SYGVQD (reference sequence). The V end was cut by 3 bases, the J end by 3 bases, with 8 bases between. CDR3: CASSDFEDTEAFF. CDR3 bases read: TGCGCCAGCAGTGATTTTGAGGACACTGAA.

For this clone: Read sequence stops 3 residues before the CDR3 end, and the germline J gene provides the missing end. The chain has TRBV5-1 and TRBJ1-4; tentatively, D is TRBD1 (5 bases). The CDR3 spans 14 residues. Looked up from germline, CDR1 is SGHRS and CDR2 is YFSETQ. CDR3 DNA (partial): TGCGCCACCGGGGGAGGCTCTGGGGCCAACGTA. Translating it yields CATGGGSGANV. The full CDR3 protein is CATGGGSGANVLFF.

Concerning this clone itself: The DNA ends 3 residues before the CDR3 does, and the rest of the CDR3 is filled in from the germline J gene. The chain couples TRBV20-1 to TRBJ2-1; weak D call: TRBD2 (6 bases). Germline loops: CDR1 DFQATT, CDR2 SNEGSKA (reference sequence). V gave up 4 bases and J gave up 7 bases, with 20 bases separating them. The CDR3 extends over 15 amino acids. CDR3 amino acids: CSANRASEPVNEQFF. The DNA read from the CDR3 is TGCAGTGCTAATCGGGCTAGCGAGCCGGTGAATGAG.

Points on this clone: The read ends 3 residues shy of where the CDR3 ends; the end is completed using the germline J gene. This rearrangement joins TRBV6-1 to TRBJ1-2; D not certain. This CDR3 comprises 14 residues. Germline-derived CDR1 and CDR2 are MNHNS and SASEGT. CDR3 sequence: CASSVALQSYDYTF. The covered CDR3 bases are TGTGCCAGCAGTGTCGCCCTACAGAGCTACGAC.

CDR3: CAMNSGSYEQFF. The CDR3 bases that were read are TGTGCCATGAATAGCGGGAGCTATGAG. This chain uses TRBV10-3 with TRBJ2-1; TRBD2 matches 9 bases. The CDR3 goes on 3 residues after the read ends, and that part is filled in from the germline J gene. With V trimmed by 9 bases and J by 8 bases, 5 bases remained unmatched. The germline V gene encodes CDR1 ENHRY and CDR2 SYGVKD. The CDR3 loop spans 12 amino acids.

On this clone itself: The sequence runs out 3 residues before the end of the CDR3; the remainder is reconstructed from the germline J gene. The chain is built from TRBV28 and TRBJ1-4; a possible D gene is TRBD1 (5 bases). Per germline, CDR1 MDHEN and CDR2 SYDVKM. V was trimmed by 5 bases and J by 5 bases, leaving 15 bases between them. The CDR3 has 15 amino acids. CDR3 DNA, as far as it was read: TGTGCCAGCAGTCCCCCTCGGGGGATAAATGAAAAA. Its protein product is CASSPPRGINEK. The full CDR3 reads CASSPPRGINEKLFF. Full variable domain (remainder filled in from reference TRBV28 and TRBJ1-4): DVKVTQSSRYLVKRTGEKVFLECVQDMDHENMFWYRQDPGLGLRLIYFSYDVKMKEKGDIPEGYSVSREKKERFSLILESASTNQTSMYLCASSPPRGINEKLFFGSGTQLSVL.

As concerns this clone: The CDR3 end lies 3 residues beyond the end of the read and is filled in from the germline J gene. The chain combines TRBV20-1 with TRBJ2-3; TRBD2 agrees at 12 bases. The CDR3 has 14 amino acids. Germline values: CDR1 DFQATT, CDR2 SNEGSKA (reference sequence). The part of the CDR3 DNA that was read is TGCAGTGGGCTAGCGGGAGGGAGAGGCGAGACG. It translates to CSGLAGGRGET. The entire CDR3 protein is CSGLAGGRGETQYF.

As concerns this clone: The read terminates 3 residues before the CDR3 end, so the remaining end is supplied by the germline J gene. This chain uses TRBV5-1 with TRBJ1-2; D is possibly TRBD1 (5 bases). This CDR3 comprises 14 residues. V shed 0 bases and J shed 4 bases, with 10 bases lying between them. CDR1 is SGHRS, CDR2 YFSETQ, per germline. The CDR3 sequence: CASSLEFRGYGYTF. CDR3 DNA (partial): TGCGCCAGCAGCTTGGAGTTTAGGGGCTATGGC.